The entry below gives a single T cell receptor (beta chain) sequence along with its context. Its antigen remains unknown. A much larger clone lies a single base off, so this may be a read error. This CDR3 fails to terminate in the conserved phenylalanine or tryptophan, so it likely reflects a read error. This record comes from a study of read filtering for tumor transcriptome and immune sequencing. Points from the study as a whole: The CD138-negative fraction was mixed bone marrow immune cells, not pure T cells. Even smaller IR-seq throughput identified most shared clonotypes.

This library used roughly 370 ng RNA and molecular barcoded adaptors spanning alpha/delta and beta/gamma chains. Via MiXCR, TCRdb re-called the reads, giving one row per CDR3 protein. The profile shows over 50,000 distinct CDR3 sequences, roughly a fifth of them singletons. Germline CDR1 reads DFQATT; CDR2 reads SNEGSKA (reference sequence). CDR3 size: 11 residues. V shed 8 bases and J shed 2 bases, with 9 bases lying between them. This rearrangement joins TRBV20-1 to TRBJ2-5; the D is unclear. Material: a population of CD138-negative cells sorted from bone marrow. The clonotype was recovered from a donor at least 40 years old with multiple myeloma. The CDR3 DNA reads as TGCAGTCCGTCGGGTCAAGAGACCCAGTACATC. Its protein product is CSPSGQETQYI.